This is a list of T cell receptor beta chains from one sample in a study of shared clonotypes between healthy human individuals. Here immunoSEQ multiplex PCR was the method, and the copy in TCRdb shows in-frame clones only, minus some. The sample yields about 700,000 clones, roughly 94% seen once. The sequencing input was naive CD8+ T cells sorted from blood. These receptors all stem from a man under 40 in good health. The CDR3 runs from the conserved cysteine through the conserved F or W. The D gene is left open where the match is weak. Some rows mark clone size as missing; the rest say once, few, many or name a class of expanded clone.

cdr3_aa,cdr3_nt,j_call,d_call,v_call,clone_size
CASSERVSTNEKLFF,TGTGCCAGCAGTGAAAGGGTATCAACTAATGAAAAACTGTTTTTT,TRBJ1-4,-,TRBV2,-
CASSGWGKAGEQYF,TGTGCCAGCAGCGGCTGGGGGAAAGCTGGGGAGCAGTACTTC,TRBJ2-7,-,TRBV13,-
CASPLVSGWEETQYF,TGTGCCAGCCCATTGGTTAGCGGATGGGAAGAGACCCAGTACTTC,TRBJ2-5,-,TRBV2,-
CASSLGTSGSRRHNEQFF,TGTGCCAGCAGCTTAGGGACTAGCGGGAGCAGGCGGCACAATGAGCAGTTCTTC,TRBJ2-1,TRBD2,TRBV7-2,-
CAISEPWEGASGNTIYF,TGTGCCATCAGTGAGCCCTGGGAGGGGGCCTCTGGAAACACCATATATTTT,TRBJ1-3,TRBD1,TRBV10-3,-
CASSSLLGVQETQYF,TGTGCCAGCAGCTCCCTTCTAGGGGTCCAAGAGACCCAGTACTTC,TRBJ2-5,-,TRBV7-9,-
CASSSIAGGPSYEQYF,TGTGCCAGCAGCTCTATAGCGGGAGGGCCCTCCTACGAGCAGTACTTC,TRBJ2-7,TRBD2,TRBV7-8,-
CASSFPPGPPGPETQYF,TGTGCCAGCAGTTTCCCCCCGGGGCCGCCTGGACCCGAGACCCAGTACTTC,TRBJ2-5,-,TRBV27,-
CASSSGEQIYNEQFF,TGTGCCAGCAGCTCCGGCGAACAGATATACAATGAGCAGTTCTTC,TRBJ2-1,-,TRBV5-6,-
CSVEDPGLGLGEQYF,TGCAGCGTTGAAGATCCTGGACTAGGTCTGGGCGAGCAGTACTTC,TRBJ2-7,TRBD2,TRBV29-1,-
CASSQRVTGNNEQFF,TGCGCCAGCAGCCAAAGGGTCACAGGGAACAATGAGCAGTTCTTC,TRBJ2-1,-,TRBV4-1,-
CASSLEGRGAGYTF,TGCGCCAGCAGCTTGGAGGGCAGGGGTGCAGGCTACACCTTC,TRBJ1-2,-,TRBV5-1,-
CASSFPGEGGTEAFF,TGTGCCAGCAGCTTTCCCGGGGAGGGGGGCACTGAAGCTTTCTTT,TRBJ1-1,-,TRBV5-6,-
CASSLTSREAFF,TGTGCCAGCAGTTTGACAAGCCGAGAAGCTTTCTTT,TRBJ1-1,-,TRBV28,-
CASSEPPGRGGGYTF,TGTGCCAGCAGTGAGCCACCGGGACGGGGAGGTGGCTACACCTTC,TRBJ1-2,-,TRBV25-1,-
CASSSLQRGLYNEQFF,TGTGCCAGCAGCTCCCTCCAGCGGGGCCTCTACAATGAGCAGTTCTTC,TRBJ2-1,TRBD2,TRBV7-6,many
CAPAPISGNTIYF,TGTGCCCCAGCCCCGATCTCTGGAAACACCATATATTTT,TRBJ1-3,-,TRBV7-2,-
CASSLASRGQETQYF,TGTGCCAGCAGCTTAGCGAGTCGGGGCCAAGAGACCCAGTACTTC,TRBJ2-5,-,TRBV7-6,-
CASSLPNYRGQPQHF,TGTGCCAGCAGCCTACCCAATTACAGGGGCCAGCCCCAGCATTTT,TRBJ1-5,TRBD1,TRBV6-1,-
CSASRDRAFF,TGCAGTGCTAGTCGGGACAGGGCGTTCTTC,TRBJ2-1,TRBD1,TRBV20-1,-
CASSLPPDYNEQFF,TGTGCCAGCAGCTTGCCTCCGGACTACAATGAGCAGTTCTTC,TRBJ2-1,-,TRBV5-4,-
CASSLDHEQFF,TGTGCCAGCAGCTTGGACCATGAGCAGTTCTTC,TRBJ2-1,-,TRBV7-9,-
CASSFGTSGTDTQYF,TGTGCCAGCAGCTTCGGGACTAGCGGCACAGATACGCAGTATTTT,TRBJ2-3,TRBD2,TRBV5-6,once
CASSLVGTDTQYF,TGTGCCAGCAGTTTAGTGGGCACAGATACGCAGTATTTT,TRBJ2-3,-,TRBV27,few
CASSQRHANTEAFF,TGCGCCAGCAGCCAGAGACACGCGAACACTGAAGCTTTCTTT,TRBJ1-1,-,TRBV4-3,-
CASSPPQVRDEKLFF,TGTGCCAGCAGCCCCCCACAGGTCAGGGATGAAAAACTGTTTTTT,TRBJ1-4,-,TRBV28,once
CSVEIGTSGYEQYF,TGCAGCGTTGAGATTGGGACTAGCGGCTACGAGCAGTACTTC,TRBJ2-7,TRBD2,TRBV29-1,once
CASRGQVETQYF,TGTGCCAGCAGGGGACAGGTGGAGACCCAGTACTTC,TRBJ2-5,TRBD1,TRBV2,-
CASSGLADDGELFF,TGTGCCAGCAGCGGACTAGCGGATGACGGGGAGCTGTTTTTT,TRBJ2-2,TRBD2,TRBV28,-
CSVGTNLQETQYF,TGCAGCGTTGGGACAAACCTTCAAGAGACCCAGTACTTC,TRBJ2-5,-,TRBV29-1,-
CATSRVEGEQYF,TGTGCCACCAGCAGAGTCGAAGGCGAGCAGTACTTC,TRBJ2-7,-,TRBV15,once
CASSPISSNYNEQFF,TGTGCCAGCAGCCCGATTAGTTCCAACTACAATGAGCAGTTCTTC,TRBJ2-1,-,TRBV7-9,-
CASSSSHTEAREAFF,TGTGCCAGCAGCTCGAGCCACACAGAGGCTCGAGAAGCTTTCTTT,TRBJ1-1,-,TRBV7-6,-
CASSQNPGGYEQYF,TGTGCCAGCAGCCAAAATCCAGGGGGCTACGAGCAGTACTTC,TRBJ2-7,TRBD1,TRBV14,-
CASSVANNYEQYF,TGTGCCAGCAGCGTAGCCAATAACTACGAGCAGTACTTC,TRBJ2-7,-,TRBV9,once
CASSQVSYEGNTIYF,TGCGCCAGCAGCCAAGTGTCCTACGAAGGGAACACCATATATTTT,TRBJ1-3,-,TRBV4-1,-
CASSVSNEQFF,TGTGCCAGCAGCGTGAGCAATGAGCAGTTCTTC,TRBJ2-1,-,TRBV7-2,-
CASSLLGGLADTQYF,TGTGCCAGCAGCTTGTTGGGGGGGCTCGCAGATACGCAGTATTTT,TRBJ2-3,-,TRBV5-4,-
CASSQDRARTLETQYF,TGCGCCAGCAGCCAAGATCGGGCTAGGACCCTGGAGACCCAGTACTTC,TRBJ2-5,-,TRBV11-2,-
CASSYSLGVEQYF,TGTGCCAGCAGTTACTCTTTAGGGGTCGAGCAGTACTTC,TRBJ2-7,-,TRBV6-5,-
CASRESLNEKLFF,TGTGCCAGCAGAGAGAGCCTAAATGAAAAACTGTTTTTT,TRBJ1-4,-,TRBV6-6,-
CASSVGIAANTGELFF,TGTGCCAGCAGCGTGGGGATAGCGGCGAACACCGGGGAGCTGTTTTTT,TRBJ2-2,-,TRBV9,-
CATQWGSYGYTF,TGTGCCACCCAGTGGGGGAGCTATGGCTACACCTTC,TRBJ1-2,-,TRBV19,-
CASSDWGNTEAFF,TGTGCCAGCAGTGATTGGGGAAACACTGAAGCTTTCTTT,TRBJ1-1,-,TRBV6-1,-
CASSLPGVTNEAFF,TGCGCCAGCAGCTTGCCCGGCGTTACCAATGAAGCTTTCTTT,TRBJ1-1,-,TRBV5-1,-
CASSSRVTYEKLFF,TGTGCCAGCAGTTCCCGGGTCACATATGAAAAACTGTTTTTT,TRBJ1-4,-,TRBV28,-
CASSLAAPGVSSYEQYF,TGTGCCAGCAGCTTAGCAGCCCCTGGGGTAAGCTCCTACGAGCAGTACTTC,TRBJ2-7,-,TRBV7-6,-
CATALSSPAYEQYF,TGTGCCACCGCCCTGAGCTCCCCAGCCTACGAGCAGTACTTC,TRBJ2-7,-,TRBV7-9,-
CASRSLAGGNYEQYF,TGTGCCAGCAGATCCTTAGCGGGAGGGAACTACGAGCAGTACTTC,TRBJ2-7,TRBD2,TRBV28,-
CASREVAGESYEQYF,TGTGCCAGCAGGGAAGTAGCGGGAGAAAGCTACGAGCAGTACTTC,TRBJ2-7,TRBD2,TRBV7-6,-
CASSSRGREGRSGRYEQYF,TGTGCCAGCAGCTCCCGGGGGCGCGAGGGTCGATCGGGTAGATACGAGCAGTACTTC,TRBJ2-7,-,TRBV21-1,once
CASSPQKTGENGYTF,TGTGCCAGCAGTCCGCAGAAGACAGGGGAGAACGGCTACACCTTC,TRBJ1-2,TRBD1,TRBV27,-
CASSIGGSGILAKNIQYF,TGTGCCAGTAGTATCGGGGGGAGTGGAATACTAGCCAAAAACATTCAGTACTTC,TRBJ2-4,TRBD2,TRBV19,-
CASSLFHAEANYGYTF,TGTGCCAGCAGCTTATTTCATGCAGAGGCTAACTATGGCTACACCTTC,TRBJ1-2,-,TRBV7-9,-
CAISESRLPEDYGYTF,TGTGCCATCAGTGAGTCGAGGCTCCCCGAGGACTATGGCTACACCTTC,TRBJ1-2,-,TRBV10-3,-
CASSSLGLALSRDNEQFF,TGTGCCAGCAGTTCCCTGGGACTAGCGCTCTCCCGGGACAATGAGCAGTTCTTC,TRBJ2-1,TRBD2,TRBV27,-
CASSEGVWTRRYF,TGCGCCAGCAGTGAAGGGGTGTGGACCCGAAGGTACTTC,TRBJ2-7,-,TRBV10-2,-
CASSERTSGYPEGNEQFF,TGTGCCAGCAGCGAACGGACTAGCGGGTATCCTGAGGGTAATGAGCAGTTCTTC,TRBJ2-1,TRBD2,TRBV9,-
CASSHAGGGYEQYF,TGCGCCAGCAGCCACGCGGGGGGCGGTTACGAGCAGTACTTC,TRBJ2-7,TRBD2,TRBV4-1,-
CASSPLLAASTDTQYF,TGTGCCAGCAGCCCTTTGCTAGCGGCTAGCACAGATACGCAGTATTTT,TRBJ2-3,TRBD2,TRBV7-9,-